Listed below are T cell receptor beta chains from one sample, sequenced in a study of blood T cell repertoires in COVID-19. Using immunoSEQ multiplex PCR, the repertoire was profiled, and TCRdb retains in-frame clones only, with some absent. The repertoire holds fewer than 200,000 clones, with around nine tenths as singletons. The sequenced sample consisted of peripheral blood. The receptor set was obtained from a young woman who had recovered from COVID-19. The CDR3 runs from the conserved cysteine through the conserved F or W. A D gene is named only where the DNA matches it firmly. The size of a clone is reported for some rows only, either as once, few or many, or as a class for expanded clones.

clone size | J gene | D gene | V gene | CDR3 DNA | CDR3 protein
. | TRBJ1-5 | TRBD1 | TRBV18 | TGTGCCAGCTCACCAAAACAGGGGAGTCAGCCCCAGCATTTT | CASSPKQGSQPQHF
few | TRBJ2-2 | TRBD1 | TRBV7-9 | TGTGCCAGCAGCGACGGGACAGTCTCTCCCGGGGAGCTGTTTTTT | CASSDGTVSPGELFF
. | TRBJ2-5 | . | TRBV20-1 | TGCAGTGCTCCTCGGGATGAGACCCAGTACTTC | CSAPRDETQYF
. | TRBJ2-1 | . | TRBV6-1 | TGTGCCAGCAGTGAAGCGGGGGGCTCCTACAATGAGCAGTTCTTC | CASSEAGGSYNEQFF
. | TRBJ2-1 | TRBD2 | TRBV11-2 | TGTGCCAGCAGCTCGGGACTAGCGGGGAAGAACAATGAGCAGTTCTTC | CASSSGLAGKNNEQFF
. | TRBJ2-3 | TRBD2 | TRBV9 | TGTGCCAGCAGCGACGGGCGGGAGGGCCGTTCGGATACGCAGTATTTT | CASSDGREGRSDTQYF
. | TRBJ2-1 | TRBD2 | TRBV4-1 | TGCGCCAGCAGCCTGGGGGGGGAATATGAGCAGTTCTTC | CASSLGGEYEQFF
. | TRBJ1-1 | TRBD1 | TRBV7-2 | TGTGCCAGCAGCCTTCACAGGGGTGGTACTGAAGCTTTCTTT | CASSLHRGGTEAFF
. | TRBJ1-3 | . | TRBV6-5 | TGTGCCAGCGGCATGGGAAACACCATATATTTT | CASGMGNTIYF
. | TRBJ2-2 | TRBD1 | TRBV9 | TGTGCCAGCAGCTTCCTAGTCCGGGACAGGCCGCGGCAAACGAACACCGGGGAGCTGTTTTTT | CASSFLVRDRPRQTNTGELFF
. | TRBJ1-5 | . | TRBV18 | TGTGCCAGCTCACCACCAGGGGGCAATCAGCCCCAGCATTTT | CASSPPGGNQPQHF
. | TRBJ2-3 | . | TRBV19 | TGTGCCAGCCCCCCCGAGACTAGCACAGATACGCAGTATTTT | CASPPETSTDTQYF
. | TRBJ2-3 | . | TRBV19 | TGTGCCAGTAGTGGCGGGTCGTGGAGCACAGATACGCAGTATTTT | CASSGGSWSTDTQYF
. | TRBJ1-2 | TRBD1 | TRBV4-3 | TGCGCCAGCAGCCACCATGACAGGGAAGAAGGGGATGGCTACACCTTC | CASSHHDREEGDGYTF
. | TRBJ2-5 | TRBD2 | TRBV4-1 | TGCGCCAGCAGCCGAAGCCTTGTGGGAGGGCGAGAGACCCAGTACTTC | CASSRSLVGGRETQYF
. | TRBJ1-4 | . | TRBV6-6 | TGTGCCAGCAGTTATGGGGGAGGAGAGGAAAAACTGTTTTTT | CASSYGGGEEKLFF
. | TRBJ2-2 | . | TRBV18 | TGTGCCAGCTCATCCCCTATGGACACCGGGGAGCTGTTTTTT | CASSSPMDTGELFF
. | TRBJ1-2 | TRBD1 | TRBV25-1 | TGTGCCAGCAGTGATACAGGGGCTCCCTATGGCTACACCTTC | CASSDTGAPYGYTF
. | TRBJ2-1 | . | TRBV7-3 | TGTGCCAGCAGCTCCAACCCCTTGACAGGTCTGCTCTTC | CASSSNPLTGLLF
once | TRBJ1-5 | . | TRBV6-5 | TGTGCCAGCAGTTATGGGGGCGGATTCAATCAGCCCCAGCATTTT | CASSYGGGFNQPQHF
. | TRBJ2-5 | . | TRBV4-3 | TGCGCCAGCAGCCCCCGGAAAGGCGGGGCGAGGGAGACCCAGTACTTC | CASSPRKGGARETQYF
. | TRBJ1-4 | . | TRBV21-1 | TGTGCCAGCAGCAGAGTGACAGGGGGCAGCAATGAAAAACTGTTTTTT | CASSRVTGGSNEKLFF
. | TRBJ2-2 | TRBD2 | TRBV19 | TGTGCCAGTAGTATCTTGCGGCGCGGGAGAGTCCCCGGGGAGCTGTTTTTT | CASSILRRGRVPGELFF
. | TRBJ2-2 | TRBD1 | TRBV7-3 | TGTGCCAGCAGCTTGCTCGGGACAGTTAACACCGGGGAGCTGTTTTTT | CASSLLGTVNTGELFF
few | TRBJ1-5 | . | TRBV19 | TGTGCCAGTACTTCCCAGGGGCGAGGTCAGCCCCAGCATTTT | CASTSQGRGQPQHF
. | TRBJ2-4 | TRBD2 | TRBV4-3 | TGCGCCAGCAGTCGACTAGCGGCAGCCAAAAACATTCAGTACTTC | CASSRLAAAKNIQYF
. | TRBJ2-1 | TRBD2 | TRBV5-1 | TGCGCCAGCTCTCCTACCTGGACTAGCGGGAGGGCCAATGAGCAGTTCTTC | CASSPTWTSGRANEQFF
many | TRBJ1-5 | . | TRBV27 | TGTGCCAGCAGTTTCCCCGGGACTCCTAGCAATCAGCCCCAGCATTTT | CASSFPGTPSNQPQHF
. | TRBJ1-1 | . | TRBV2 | TGTGCCAGCAGCTGGCAGAACACTGAAGCTTTCTTT | CASSWQNTEAFF
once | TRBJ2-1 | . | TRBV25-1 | TGTGCCAGCAGTGCACCGGGACTGCCCTACAATGAGCAGTTCTTC | CASSAPGLPYNEQFF
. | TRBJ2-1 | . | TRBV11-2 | TGTGCCAGCAGCCCATCCTACAATGAGCAGTTCTTC | CASSPSYNEQFF
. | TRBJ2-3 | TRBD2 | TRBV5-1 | TGCGCCAGCAGTTTTCTAGCGGGGAACACAGATACGCAGTATTTT | CASSFLAGNTDTQYF
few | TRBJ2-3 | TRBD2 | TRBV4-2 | TGTGCCAGCAGCCAAGGAGCCGGGACTAGCGGAAACACAGATACGCAGTATTTT | CASSQGAGTSGNTDTQYF
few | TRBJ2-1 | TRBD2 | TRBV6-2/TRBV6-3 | TGTGCCAGCAGTTACCGGACTAGCGGCTTCAATGAGCAGTTCTTC | CASSYRTSGFNEQFF
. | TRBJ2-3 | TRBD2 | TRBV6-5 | TGTGCCAGCAGTTCCCCTGCGGGGGAACGGGCAGATACGCAGTATTTT | CASSSPAGERADTQYF
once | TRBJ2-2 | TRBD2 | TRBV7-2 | TGTGCCAGCAGCTTAAGGGGACTAGCGGGAGACACCGGGGAGCTGTTTTTT | CASSLRGLAGDTGELFF
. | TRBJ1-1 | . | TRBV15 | TGTGCCACCAGCAGAGATGTTTGGGAGATCCTCGAAAGGAACACTGAAGCTTTCTTT | CATSRDVWEILERNTEAFF
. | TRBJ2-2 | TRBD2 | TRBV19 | TGTGCCAGTAGTATAGGGACTAGCGGGAACACCGGGGAGCTGTTTTTT | CASSIGTSGNTGELFF
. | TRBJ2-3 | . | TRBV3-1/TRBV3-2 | TGTGCCAGCAGCCGCGCCGGTACCACAGATACGCAGTATTTT | CASSRAGTTDTQYF
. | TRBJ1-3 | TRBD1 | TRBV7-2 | TGTGCCAGCAGCTTCCCCGACAGGGACGGAAACACCATATATTTT | CASSFPDRDGNTIYF
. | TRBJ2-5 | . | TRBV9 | TGTGCCAGCAGCGTAGCAGACAGGCTCGGGGAGACCCAGTACTTC | CASSVADRLGETQYF
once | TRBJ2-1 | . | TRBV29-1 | TGCAGCGCAACCCCGGGACACATATACAATGAGCAGTTCTTC | CSATPGHIYNEQFF
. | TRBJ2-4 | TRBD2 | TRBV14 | TGTGCCAGCAGTCGTAGCGGGGTGTTCAAAAACATTCAGTACTTC | CASSRSGVFKNIQYF
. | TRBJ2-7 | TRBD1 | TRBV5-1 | TGCGCCAGCAGCTCGATGGGACAGGGGTTCCACGAGCAGTACTTC | CASSSMGQGFHEQYF
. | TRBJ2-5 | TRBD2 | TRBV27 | TGTGCCAGCAGGGCTAGCGGAGGGGCCCAAGAGACCCAGTACTTC | CASRASGGAQETQYF
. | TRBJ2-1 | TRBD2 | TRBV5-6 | TGTGCCAGCAGCTTAGGTGGGCTAGCGGTCCACAATGAGCAGTTCTTC | CASSLGGLAVHNEQFF
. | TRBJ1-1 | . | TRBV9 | TGTGCCAGCAGCGTATTACAGGGAAGAACTGAAGCTTTCTTT | CASSVLQGRTEAFF
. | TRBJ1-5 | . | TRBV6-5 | TGTGCCAGCAGTTACTCGGGGGGAAGCAATCAGCCCCAGCATTTT | CASSYSGGSNQPQHF
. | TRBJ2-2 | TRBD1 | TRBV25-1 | TGTGCCAGCAGTGGGACAGGTACAGCCGGGGAGCTGTTTTTT | CASSGTGTAGELFF
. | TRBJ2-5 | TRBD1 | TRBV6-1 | TGTGCCAGCTCACTGAGAGACAGGGATCCTGAGACCCAGTACTTC | CASSLRDRDPETQYF
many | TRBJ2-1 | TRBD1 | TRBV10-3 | TGTGCCATCAGCGACCGGGACAGGGGGTTCAATGAGCAGTTCTTC | CAISDRDRGFNEQFF
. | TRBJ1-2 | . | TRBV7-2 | TGTGCCAGCAGCCTCACACCTCCAGGGTCACATGGCTACACCTTC | CASSLTPPGSHGYTF
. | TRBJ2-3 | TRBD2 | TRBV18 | TGTGCCAGCTCACCTTCCGGGACTAGGGCCCGAGATACGCAGTATTTT | CASSPSGTRARDTQYF
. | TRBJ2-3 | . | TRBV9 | TGTGCCAGCAGCCCTCAGGGGAGACCCACAGATACGCAGTATTTT | CASSPQGRPTDTQYF
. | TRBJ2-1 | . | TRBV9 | TGTGCCAGCAGCGGACAGCTACTATACAATGAGCAGTTCTTC | CASSGQLLYNEQFF
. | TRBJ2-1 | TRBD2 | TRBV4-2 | TGTGCCAGCAGCCAAGAACCTCTAGCGGGAGCCTACAATGAGCAGTTCTTC | CASSQEPLAGAYNEQFF
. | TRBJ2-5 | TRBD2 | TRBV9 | TGTGCCAGCAGCGCGGCGGGGGGCGGAGAGACCCAGTACTTC | CASSAAGGGETQYF
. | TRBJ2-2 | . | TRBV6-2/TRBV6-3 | TGTGCCAGCAGTCCCAGCACCGGGGAGCTGTTTTTT | CASSPSTGELFF
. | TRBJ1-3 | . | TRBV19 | TGTGCCAGTAGTATAGTCGTCCAACAACGGGGTGGAAACACCATATATTTT | CASSIVVQQRGGNTIYF